The entry that follows covers one TCR beta chain sequence. Its antigen remains unidentified. Nothing much larger sits one base from this clone, and base qualities are not available. At one collaborating source in Seattle, patients were enrolled during active infection and were followed longitudinally through the course of disease. Whole blood was collected in K2EDTA tubes by collaborating institutions according to the institutions' own protocols. For TCRbeta analysis, collaborator samples were shipped as frozen whole blood, as isolated PBMCs, or as DNA extracted from either sample type. This sample stems from a study of blood T cell repertoires in COVID-19 (dated by TCRdb to about 2020). About the full investigation: Samples from collaborators originated in the United States, Italy and Spain and spanned both the acute and convalescent phases of COVID-19. The prospective study material was composed of cDNA or gDNA derived from T cells, B-cell-depleted T cells, or PBMCs. Subjects who had been exposed to COVID-19, were actively infected with it, or had recovered from it provided the deeply sampled blood TCRbeta repertoires that made up the dataset. The repertoires were released in a freely available public database meant as a resource for research on the immune response to SARS-CoV-2. Samples came from the ongoing ImmuneRACE study (first 160 participants) plus 1,254 subjects from 6 global collaborators. The sample metadata nearly always contained a de-identified subject ID, COVID-19 status, age in years and sex. Where HLA class I and class II types were available, the types were taken from metadata supplied by the sample provider, not from assay-based typing. Broader findings and caveats from the paper: The quantity of clinical and demographic metadata differed by source and by participant and was supplied without curation.

TCRbeta CDR3 regions were amplified from genomic DNA by means of the immunoSEQ Assay, a bias-controlled multiplex PCR. The original pipeline was this. Within the assay, amplification of reference gene primers was used to estimate how many nucleated cells each sample contained. Sequence reads were collapsed and filtered to measure the absolute abundance of every unique TCRbeta CDR3 rearrangement. Productive Simpson clonality was computed per sample as the square root of Simpson's diversity index over productive rearrangements. The source is immuneACCESS, and TCRdb retained only in-frame sequences with V and J called. Part of the clones is not carried over; for the studies checked, unresolved V genes explain less than half of this, and the remainder is unexplained. V, J and clone size are taken as reported in that table, and D and trimming were inferred from the DNA itself. A total of 440,000 or so clones appear in this sample, around nine tenths of them only once. Less than 2% of the sample is held by the ten biggest clonotypes.

From the germline V gene, CDR1 is MNHEY and CDR2 is SVGAGI. V and J are truncated by 5 bases and 3 bases respectively, leaving an intervening sequence of 14 bases. The CDR3 covers 15 residues, taking in both the cysteine and the phenylalanine. The entry retains the CDR3 DNA only, 45 bases that are in frame from base 1. The receptor was isolated from a woman in her 40s with COVID-19, enrolled during active disease. Rearrangement joined TRBV6-5 to TRBJ2-1; the D region possibly corresponds to TRBD1 (6 bases align). Material for sequencing was peripheral blood. The nucleotides read TGTGCCAGCAGTCTCTCGACAGGACACTACAATGAGCAGTTCTTC. Translated, this is CASSLSTGHYNEQFF.